These 28 T cell receptor beta chains came from one sample sequenced in a study of T cell responses to AZD1222 COVID-19 vaccine. The data were produced by immunoSEQ multiplex PCR, yet TCRdb's version contains in-frame clones alone and is incomplete. The sample holds around 120,000 clones, 90% to 95% seen once. The source material was peripheral blood, sampled on day 0 of AZD1222 vaccination. The origin of the receptors is an adult in good health.

The chain has TRBV27 and TRBJ2-4; D is uncertain. CDR1 and CDR2 from the germline V gene are MNHEY and SMNVEV (reference sequence). With 4 bases removed from V and 4 bases from J, the gap between germline ends came to 8 bases. CDR3 length: 13 residues. CDR3 sequence: CASSSGTKNIQYF. The DNA for the CDR3 is TGTGCCAGCAGTTCCGGTACTAAAAACATTCAGTACTTC.

The V and J genes are TRBV2 and TRBJ1-5; a possible D gene is TRBD1 (6 bases). The V gene's germline CDR1 is SNHLY and CDR2 FYNNEI. Trimming cost V 5 bases and J 6 bases, with 11 bases left between them. The CDR3 consists of 13 residues. Here the CDR3 reads CASSQGGGQPQHF. The CDR3 DNA reads as TGTGCCAGCAGTCAAGGGGGGGGTCAGCCCCAGCATTTT.

This clone was counted a few times. The chain combines TRBV7-2 with TRBJ2-3; 11 bases match TRBD2. This CDR3 comprises 18 residues. Per germline, CDR1 SGHTA and CDR2 FQGNSA. V was clipped by 2 bases and J by 1 base; unmatched bases: 8. CDR3: CASSLPPLAGGRTDTQYF. In nucleotides, the CDR3 is TGTGCCAGCAGCTTACCCCCTCTAGCGGGAGGACGCACAGATACGCAGTATTTT. The full variable domain, with the rest looked up from reference TRBV7-2 and TRBJ2-3, is GAGVSQSPSNKVTEKGKDVELRCDPISGHTALYWYRQSLGQGLEFLIYFQGNSAPDKSGLPSDRFSAERTGGSVSTLTIQRTQQEDSAVYLCASSLPPLAGGRTDTQYFGPGTRLTVL.

The V call is TRBV10-3, the J call TRBJ1-1; no clear D. The CDR3 length is 12 residues. Between the trimmed V and J ends, which lost 4 bases and 1 base, there was a span of 4 bases. CDR1 and CDR2 (germline): ENHRY, SYGVKD. The CDR3 DNA is TGTGCCATCAGTGTAACGAACACTGAAGCTTTCTTT. It specifies CAISVTNTEAFF.

This clone was recorded once. The chain has TRBV28 and TRBJ2-5, with D hard to call. Trimming shortened V by 0 bases and J by 6 bases, and 8 bases separated the two germline ends. This CDR3 comprises 13 residues. Germline V gene lookup returns CDR1 MDHEN and CDR2 SYDVKM. CDR3 DNA: TGTGCCAGCAGTTTATGGGGCCGGAAGACCCAGTACTTC. Protein product: CASSLWGRKTQYF.

J is TRBJ1-4 and V is TRBV19; a possible D gene is TRBD1 (5 bases). There are 13 residues in the CDR3. V was clipped by 5 bases and J by 7 bases, with 11 bases between them. CDR1 and CDR2 (germline): LNHDA, SQIVND (reference sequence). The CDR3 nucleotides are TGTGCCAGTAGTCGCAGGGAAGGTGAAAAACTGTTTTTT. This translates into CASSRREGEKLFF.

The chain has TRBV7-9 and TRBJ1-1; 12 bases align to TRBD1. With V trimmed by 3 bases and J by 5 bases, 7 bases remained unmatched. CDR1 SEHNR and CDR2 FQNEAQ come from the germline V gene (reference sequence). The CDR3 is 16 residues long. The CDR3 DNA reads as TGTGCCAGCAGCTTTCCGGGACAGGGGGCCAGGACTGAAGCTTTCTTT. It is translated as CASSFPGQGARTEAFF.

The chain links TRBV11-3 to TRBJ2-7; possibly TRBD1 for D (5 bases). The CDR3 spans 16 residues. Trimming removed 3 bases from V and 0 bases from J, with 15 bases in between. Germline CDR1 is SGHNT and CDR2 is YENEEA. CDR3 amino acids: CASSFTLTGTSYEQYF. CDR3 sequence (DNA): TGTGCCAGCAGCTTTACCCTCACAGGAACCTCCTACGAGCAGTACTTC.

V usage is TRBV7-2 and J usage is TRBJ1-5; D is unresolved. V shed 3 bases and J shed 7 bases, with 13 bases lying between them. This CDR3 region has 14 residues. Germline CDR1 is SGHTA and CDR2 is FQGNSA. The CDR3 protein is CASSFGGVGQPQHF. CDR3 coding DNA: TGTGCCAGCAGCTTCGGCGGAGTCGGACAGCCCCAGCATTTT. The variable domain in full, with the rest retrieved from reference TRBV7-2 and TRBJ1-5, is GAGVSQSPSNKVTEKGKDVELRCDPISGHTALYWYRQSLGQGLEFLIYFQGNSAPDKSGLPSDRFSAERTGGSVSTLTIQRTQQEDSAVYLCASSFGGVGQPQHFGDGTRLSIL.

The rearrangement joins TRBV7-2 to TRBJ2-7, with TRBD2 matching 12 bases. CDR3 length equals 16 residues. Germline CDR1 and CDR2: SGHTA and FQGNSA. Trimming cost V 3 bases and J 3 bases; bases outside gene matches: 6. The CDR3 sequence: CASSFGLAGGHYEQYF. CDR3 nucleotide sequence: TGTGCCAGCAGCTTTGGTCTAGCGGGGGGGCACTACGAGCAGTACTTC.

V usage is TRBV6-1 and J usage is TRBJ1-1, with unresolved D. V was trimmed by 2 bases and J by 7 bases, leaving 11 bases between them. CDR3 size: 13 residues. Germline V lookup: CDR1 MNHNS, CDR2 SASEGT. The CDR3 nucleotides are TGTGCCAGCAGTGAAATAGGGAGGAGTGAAGCTTTCTTT. It codes for CASSEIGRSEAFF.

This sequence joins TRBV6-5 and TRBJ1-1; 7 bases match TRBD1. The germline CDR1 and CDR2 sequences are MNHEY and SVGAGI. V shed 4 bases, J shed 0 bases, and the junction held 5 bases outside the gene matches. The CDR3 runs 15 residues. The CDR3 nucleotides read TGTGCCAGCAGTTCCACGGACAGGCTGAACACTGAAGCTTTCTTT. This translates into CASSSTDRLNTEAFF.

The chain employs TRBV7-6 and TRBJ2-3; tentatively, D is TRBD1 (6 bases). Per germline, CDR1 SGHVS and CDR2 FNYEAQ. The CDR3 is 18 amino acids. The V gene lost 4 bases and the J gene lost 5 bases, with 25 bases spanning the gap. The CDR3 spells CASSYRAPDSTTGDTQYF. CDR3 sequence (DNA): TGTGCCAGCAGCTACCGCGCACCGGACTCGACGACAGGAGATACGCAGTATTTT.

This clone is a singleton in its sample. The chain has TRBV7-2 and TRBJ1-1; a weak D match, TRBD1 (5 bases). The length of the CDR3 is 13 residues. Germline loops: CDR1 SGHTA, CDR2 FQGNSA. Trimming removed 3 bases at V and 5 bases at J, with 10 bases between. This CDR3 reads CASSFKGATEAFF. CDR3 in DNA: TGTGCCAGCAGCTTTAAAGGGGCGACTGAAGCTTTCTTT.

The gene calls are TRBV29-1 and TRBJ1-2; D possibly corresponds to TRBD1 (5 bases). CDR3 length equals 13 residues. The V end was cut by 0 bases, the J end by 7 bases, with 12 bases between. Germline CDR1 and CDR2: SQVTM and ANQGSEA. DNA for the CDR3: TGCAGCGTTGAAGATTTTCAGGGTACTGGCTACACCTTC. It yields the protein CSVEDFQGTGYTF.

The J gene is TRBJ1-6, the V gene TRBV19; 7 nucleotides line up with TRBD1. V was clipped by 7 bases and J by 5 bases; unmatched bases: 2. The CDR3 has 13 amino acids. CDR1 and CDR2 from the germline V gene are LNHDA and SQIVND (reference sequence). This CDR3 reads CASTDRDNSPLHF. The CDR3 DNA follows: TGTGCCAGTACAGACAGGGATAATTCACCCCTCCACTTT.

The J gene is TRBJ1-1, the V gene TRBV16, with D unclear. V lost 0 bases, J lost 7 bases, and 9 bases lay in between. Germline CDR1 KGHSY, CDR2 FQNENV. This CDR3 has 13 residues. The CDR3 loop reads CASSQSRTDEAFF. The CDR3 DNA follows: TGTGCCAGCAGCCAATCCCGTACGGATGAAGCTTTCTTT.

This clone was seen a few times. The V and J genes are TRBV19 and TRBJ1-2, with a tentative D call TRBD1 (5 bases). The germline V gene has CDR1 LNHDA and CDR2 SQIVND (reference sequence). The CDR3 spans 13 residues. The V gene lost 3 bases and the J gene lost 10 bases, with 15 bases spanning the gap. The CDR3 spells CASSINTGTSYTF. DNA of the CDR3: TGTGCCAGTAGTATCAATACCGGGACTTCCTACACCTTC.

This clone was seen once. This chain uses TRBV2 with TRBJ1-5; 8 bases line up with TRBD1. Germline V gene data show CDR1 as SNHLY and CDR2 as FYNNEI. V lost 5 bases to trimming and J lost 2 bases; unmatched junction nucleotides: 11. The CDR3 consists of 17 residues. The CDR3 here is CASSSGVDRGGNQPQHF. CDR3 DNA sequence: TGTGCCAGCAGTTCAGGGGTCGACAGGGGCGGCAATCAGCCCCAGCATTTT.

CDR3 bases: TGCGCCAGCAGCCCTTCGACGGGGAGCTCTGGAAACACCATATATTTT. Translating it yields CASSPSTGSSGNTIYF. The V gene is TRBV5-1, the J gene TRBJ1-3; D not certain. Per germline, CDR1 SGHRS and CDR2 YFSETQ. V gave up 4 bases and J gave up 0 bases, with 14 bases separating them. The CDR3 totals 16 residues.

The chain links TRBV5-5 to TRBJ2-7, with a tentative D call TRBD2 (6 bases). The CDR3 is 15 amino acids. The V gene's germline CDR1 is SGHKS and CDR2 YYEKEE (reference sequence). The V and J ends lost 0 bases and 2 bases respectively, with 12 bases between them. CDR3 sequence (DNA): TGTGCCAGCAGCTTGGCCGCGACTAGGGCCTACGAGCAGTACTTC. This translates into CASSLAATRAYEQYF.

The V call is TRBV28, the J call TRBJ2-1, with 8 bases identical to TRBD1. This CDR3 comprises 15 residues. The V gene end was trimmed by 6 bases and the J gene end by 8 bases; junction bases not matched to a gene: 12. Germline V gives CDR1 MDHEN, CDR2 SYDVKM. The CDR3 DNA follows: TGTGCCAGCAGCCCGCTAATCCAGGGGGCTCATGAGCAGTTCTTC. This gives the protein CASSPLIQGAHEQFF.

This chain connects TRBV4-1 to TRBJ1-1; tentatively, D is TRBD1 (6 bases). Germline CDR1 is MGHRA and CDR2 is YSYEKL. CDR3 length: 15 amino acids. V gave up 1 base and J gave up 1 base, with 10 bases separating them. This CDR3 is CASSQGGGENTEAFF. CDR3 nucleotide sequence: TGCGCCAGCAGCCAAGGAGGGGGGGAGAACACTGAAGCTTTCTTT.

The J gene is TRBJ1-1, the V gene TRBV12-3 or TRBV12-4; D ambiguous. Trimming pared 6 bases from V and 1 base from J, leaving 9 bases between. This CDR3 contains 13 residues. The chain's CDR3 is CASSPPGNTEAFF. Written as DNA, the CDR3 is TGTGCCAGCAGCCCCCCAGGGAACACTGAAGCTTTCTTT.

The chain employs TRBV4-1 and TRBJ1-5; tentative D call: TRBD1 (6 bases). V was shortened by 7 bases and J by 2 bases, with 12 bases between the two germline ends. Germline-derived CDR1 and CDR2 are MGHRA and YSYEKL. This CDR3 has 14 amino acids. In DNA, the CDR3 is TGCGCCAGCAACTACAGGGTTGGCAATCAGCCCCAGCATTTT. The encoded protein is CASNYRVGNQPQHF.

The gene calls are TRBV6-5 and TRBJ1-5, with a possible D match to TRBD1 (5 bases). This CDR3 comprises 15 residues. In germline, CDR1 is MNHEY, CDR2 SVGAGI. V gave up 5 bases and J gave up 4 bases, with 15 bases separating them. The chain's CDR3 is CASSIHPKGNQPQHF. As DNA, the CDR3 is TGTGCCAGCAGTATACACCCCAAGGGGAATCAGCCCCAGCATTTT.

V usage is TRBV27 and J usage is TRBJ2-1, with 8 bases that match TRBD2. The CDR3 has 15 amino acids. The V segment lost 2 bases and the J segment 7 bases; nucleotides outside the gene matches: 7. The germline gives CDR1 MNHEY, CDR2 SMNVEV (reference sequence). In DNA, the CDR3 is TGTGCCAGCAGTTTAGGGCCGGGGGGGCTTAATGAGCAGTTCTTC. Translation gives CASSLGPGGLNEQFF.

This clone was recorded only once. The genes are TRBV6-5 and TRBJ1-5, with TRBD1 as a possible D gene (5 bases). There are 15 residues in the CDR3. Trimming cost V 8 bases and J 3 bases, with 17 bases left between them. Germline V CDR1 and CDR2: MNHEY, SVGAGI. Here the CDR3 reads CASGATTDDNQPQHF. In nucleotides, the CDR3 is TGTGCCAGCGGGGCGACCACAGATGACAATCAGCCCCAGCATTTT.